Sequencing of this TCR beta chain was carried out in a study of blood T cells in healthy people across ages. For the study at large: T cells yielded about one barcoded beta molecule per two cells through template switching.

A second PCR of about 7 to 11 cycles used a sample-barcoded 5' primer and a J-beta primer mix. TCRdb independently ran MiXCR on the 5' RACE reads; one entry per CDR3 protein. This sample has 1.5 million or so distinct CDR3 sequences, with roughly two fifths found just once. General observations from the study: Long-lived donors exceeded aged donors in naive CD4+ cells and diversity.

Extracted total RNA amounted to at least 6 micrograms for each sample. This clonotype has a handful of counts. What it recognizes is unknown. The source of this sequence is a woman between 18 and 29 years old in good health. The sample taken for sequencing was blood.

Here the CDR3 reads CSVATDNYNEQYF. As DNA, the CDR3 is TGCAGCGTCGCGACAGATAACTACAATGAGCAGTACTTC. The chain combines TRBV29-1 with TRBJ2-1; tentative D call: TRBD1 (5 bases). The J call is uncertain, as TRBJ2-7 better fits the DNA end. The germline gives CDR1 SQVTM, CDR2 ANQGSEA. This CDR3 is 13 amino acids long.